A single sample is the source of the 29 T cell receptor beta chains below, sequenced in a study of blood T cells in healthy people across ages. The use of a sample-barcoded 5' primer and a J-beta primer mix characterized a second PCR of roughly 6 to 11 cycles. A single record per CDR3 protein comes from TCRdb applying MiXCR to the 5' RACE reads. The table has over 1,200,000 distinct CDR3 sequences, approximately 59% seen once. Sequenced material: blood. Source of these receptors: a man between 18 and 29 years old in good health.

The genes are TRBV20-1 and TRBJ2-3; D perhaps matches TRBD1 (5 bases). Deletions cut 0 bases from V and 9 bases from J, with 13 bases between. Germline lookup yields CDR1 DFQATT and CDR2 SNEGSKA (reference sequence). The CDR3 spans 13 residues. CDR3 nucleotide sequence: TGCAGTGCTAGAGAGTACAGGTTATGCACGCAGTATTTT. Translated, it gives CSAREYRLCTQYF.

J is TRBJ1-4 and V is TRBV2; TRBD1 matches at 8 bases. The germline V gene encodes CDR1 SNHLY and CDR2 FYNNEI. V gave up 6 bases and J gave up 8 bases; unmatched junction bases: 8. This CDR3 spans 14 amino acids. The CDR3 nucleotides are TGTGCCAGCAGGGCGACAGGGGTGGCGGAAAAACTGTTTTTT. Protein: CASRATGVAEKLFF.

V is TRBV12-3 or TRBV12-4 and J is TRBJ1-1; 8 bases agree with TRBD1. V was clipped by 6 bases and J by 3 bases; unmatched bases: 12. CDR3 length equals 16 residues. CDR3 amino acids: CASSPTKTGEDTEAFF. CDR3 nucleotides: TGTGCCAGCAGCCCTACCAAGACAGGGGAAGACACTGAAGCTTTCTTT.

The V and J genes are TRBV10-3 and TRBJ2-1; 7 nucleotides align to TRBD2. The germline V gene has CDR1 ENHRY and CDR2 SYGVKD. After removal of 3 bases from V and 5 bases from J, the junction contained 4 bases not matched to a gene. The CDR3 extends over 14 amino acids. The CDR3 region has the DNA TGTGCCATCAGTGAATTTGCGGGGGACAATGAGCAGTTCTTC. Encoded protein: CAISEFAGDNEQFF.

The CDR3 reads CASSYNRVYGYTF. The CDR3 coding sequence is TGTGCCAGCAGTTACAACAGGGTTTATGGCTACACCTTC. This chain uses TRBV27 with TRBJ1-2; a weak D match, TRBD1 (6 bases). Per the germline V gene, CDR1 is MNHEY and CDR2 is SMNVEV (reference sequence). The ends were cut back, 4 bases at V and 5 bases at J, with 11 bases in the middle. The CDR3 consists of 13 residues.

This clonotype has just one count. V is TRBV27 and J is TRBJ2-5; 10 bases align to TRBD2. Germline values: CDR1 MNHEY, CDR2 SMNVEV (reference sequence). J lost 4 bases, V lost 3 bases, and 8 bases had no gene match. The CDR3 has 16 amino acids. The CDR3: CASSFGAVAGGETQYF. The CDR3 region has the DNA TGTGCCAGCAGTTTCGGTGCGGTAGCGGGGGGAGAGACCCAGTACTTC.

V is TRBV24-1 and J is TRBJ2-1, with 8 positions matching TRBD1. CDR3 size: 16 residues. CDR1 KGHDR and CDR2 SFDVKD come from the germline V gene. J was trimmed by 2 bases and V by 3 bases; bases with no gene match: 5. CDR3 nucleotide sequence: TGTGCCACCAGTGATCGGACAGGGTCCACCTACAATGAGCAGTTCTTC. Translation gives CATSDRTGSTYNEQFF.

This clonotype was counted a single time. CDR3 loop: CAVKAGHEQYF. The CDR3 bases are TGTGCCGTCAAGGCCGGACACGAGCAGTACTTC. This chain joins TRBV6-5 and TRBJ2-7; no definite D call. The V gene lost 11 bases and the J gene lost 5 bases, with 13 bases spanning the gap. The CDR3 totals 11 residues. Germline lookup yields CDR1 MNHEY and CDR2 SVGAGI.

The chain recombines TRBV28 with TRBJ2-4; weak D call: TRBD2 (5 bases). In germline, CDR1 is MDHEN, CDR2 SYDVKM. This CDR3 has 14 residues. The V and J ends lost 6 bases and 5 bases respectively, with 14 bases between them. CDR3: CASSPLGRENIQYF. CDR3 nucleotides: TGTGCCAGCAGCCCACTAGGCCGGGAAAACATTCAGTACTTC.

Note on this clonotype: The junction shows a germline mismatch at one end, possibly a read error. The V call is TRBV28, the J call TRBJ1-4, with D hard to call. Germline loops: CDR1 MDHEN, CDR2 SYDVKM. The CDR3 contains 16 residues. The CDR3 nucleotides read TGTGCCGGCAGTTTAGAAGGAAGGGCTATCAAGGGAAAACTGTTTTTT. Protein: CAGSLEGRAIKGKLFF.

The sample holds a few counts of this clonotype. This chain joins TRBV12-3 or TRBV12-4 and TRBJ2-1; TRBD2 matches at 11 bases. The CDR3 sequence is 16 residues long. After removal of 6 bases from V and 2 bases from J, the junction contained 6 bases not matched to a gene. In nucleotides, the CDR3 is TGTGCCAGCAGGTCAACTAGCGGGGGAACCTACAATGAGCAGTTCTTC. This sequence encodes CASRSTSGGTYNEQFF.

The rearrangement uses TRBV20-1 and TRBJ1-1; 7 nucleotides line up with TRBD1. The CDR3 extends over 14 amino acids. In germline, CDR1 is DFQATT, CDR2 SNEGSKA (reference sequence). The chain's CDR3 is CRGHRQGENTEAFF. DNA for the CDR3: TGCAGGGGGCACAGACAGGGCGAGAACACTGAAGCTTTCTTT.

V is TRBV5-5 and J is TRBJ1-1; D possibly corresponds to TRBD1 (6 bases). This CDR3 comprises 15 residues. From germline, CDR1 is SGHKS and CDR2 YYEKEE (reference sequence). V was trimmed by 3 bases and J by 3 bases, leaving 15 bases between them. CDR3 amino acids: CASSSTAGAHTEAFF. The DNA for the CDR3 is TGTGCCAGCAGCTCGACCGCGGGGGCGCACACTGAAGCTTTCTTT.

The rearrangement uses TRBV20-1 and TRBJ2-7; D perhaps matches TRBD2 (6 bases). V was pared by 1 base and J by 2 bases, with 15 bases between. The CDR3 is made up of 15 amino acids. Germline V gene lookup returns CDR1 DFQATT and CDR2 SNEGSKA (reference sequence). The CDR3 sequence is CSARGLVAAPYEQYF. CDR3 DNA sequence: TGCAGTGCTAGAGGGTTGGTAGCGGCTCCCTACGAGCAGTACTTC.

The chain couples TRBV11-2 to TRBJ1-4; 9 bases fit TRBD1. The germline V gene has CDR1 SGHAT and CDR2 FQNNGV. V lost 6 bases to trimming and J lost 8 bases; unmatched junction nucleotides: 19. The CDR3 has 18 amino acids. CDR3 residues: CASSRYPKGQGIREKLFF. In DNA form, the CDR3 reads TGTGCCAGCAGTCGATATCCCAAAGGACAGGGGATTAGGGAAAAACTGTTTTTT.

This clonotype was detected a few times. J is TRBJ2-7 and V is TRBV12-3 or TRBV12-4; D gene unclear. V shed 2 bases and J shed 9 bases, with 5 bases lying between them. The CDR3 covers 10 residues. CDR3 in amino acids: CASSLFRQYF. DNA of the CDR3: TGTGCCAGCAGTTTATTCCGGCAGTACTTC.

This clonotype came up a few times. This CDR3 is CASSEAGLAGSPYEQYF. The CDR3 nucleotides are TGTGCCAGCAGTGAAGCCGGACTAGCGGGATCCCCCTACGAGCAGTACTTC. The chain is built from TRBV2 and TRBJ2-7; 12 nucleotides align to TRBD2. The CDR3 covers 17 residues. From germline, CDR1 is SNHLY and CDR2 FYNNEI. V dropped 0 bases and J dropped 2; count of bases not matched to a gene: 5.

The gene calls are TRBV24-1 and TRBJ1-4, with 9 positions matching TRBD1. CDR3 size: 16 residues. The ends lost 5 bases at V and 3 bases at J; junction bases unmatched: 6. CDR1 is KGHDR and CDR2 is SFDVKD in the germline V gene. The CDR3 DNA follows: TGTGCCACCAGTGGTCAAAGGGACAGGGCTAATGAAAAACTGTTTTTT. It codes for CATSGQRDRANEKLFF.

The gene calls are TRBV27 and TRBJ2-4, with D possibly being TRBD2 (6 bases). The DNA end is a closer match to TRBJ2-7, so the J assignment may be wrong. The CDR3 length is 18 residues. Germline CDR1 MNHEY, CDR2 SMNVEV (reference sequence). CDR3 amino acids: CASSENTKTVSGDYEQYF. CDR3 nucleotides: TGTGCCAGCAGTGAGAATACAAAGACAGTTTCGGGGGACTACGAGCAGTACTTC.

The sample holds one count of this clonotype. The rearrangement uses TRBV20-1 and TRBJ1-6, with D hard to call. V gave up 3 bases and J gave up 9 bases, with 12 bases separating them. CDR1 and CDR2 from the germline V gene are DFQATT and SNEGSKA (reference sequence). CDR3 length: 13 residues. The chain's CDR3 is CSARDLVTSPLHF. The CDR3 nucleotides are TGCAGTGCTAGGGATCTGGTAACTTCACCCCTCCACTTT.

The genes are TRBV20-1 and TRBJ2-1, with D perhaps assigned TRBD1 or TRBD2 (5 bases each). The CDR3 is 13 residues long. Germline V CDR1 and CDR2: DFQATT, SNEGSKA (reference sequence). V shed 1 base and J shed 12 bases, with 16 bases lying between them. CDR3 bases: TGCAGTGCTAGAGGCCACCGGGGCGGTGGGCAGTTCTTC. Amino acid sequence: CSARGHRGGGQFF.

This clonotype was seen once. This chain joins TRBV2 and TRBJ1-5, with 8 bases fitting TRBD1. V lost 5 bases and J lost 4; bases outside the gene matches: 10. Germline V gene data show CDR1 as SNHLY and CDR2 as FYNNEI. The CDR3 spans 16 residues. CDR3 bases: TGTGCCAGCAGTAATACAGGGGGATGGGGGAATCAGCCCCAGCATTTT. This sequence encodes CASSNTGGWGNQPQHF.

The rearrangement uses TRBV4-3 and TRBJ2-1, with D unresolved. CDR1 is LGHNA and CDR2 is YSLEER in the germline V gene. V was cut by 3 bases and J by 6 bases, with 12 bases left in between. The CDR3 is 14 amino acids. The CDR3 coding sequence is TGCGCCAGCAGCCAGGACCTAGAGCGCAATGAGCAGTTCTTC. Amino acid sequence: CASSQDLERNEQFF.

This chain connects TRBV10-3 to TRBJ1-2; TRBD1 matches 8 bases. V lost 3 bases, J lost 7 bases, and 1 base stayed unmatched. The CDR3 length is 12 residues. Germline V gene lookup returns CDR1 ENHRY and CDR2 SYGVKD. The CDR3 nucleotides read TGTGCCATCAGTGACGGACAGGGTGGCTACACCTTC. This translates into CAISDGQGGYTF.

This clonotype occurred a few times. The J gene is TRBJ2-4, the V gene TRBV6-6; D gene ambiguous. The germline gives CDR1 MNHNY, CDR2 SVGAGI (reference sequence). The CDR3 is 14 amino acids. The ends were cut back, 4 bases at V and 0 bases at J, with 7 bases in the middle. This CDR3 reads CASSWEVAKNIQYF. The CDR3 DNA is TGTGCCAGCAGTTGGGAAGTAGCCAAAAACATTCAGTACTTC.

V gene TRBV28 combines with J gene TRBJ1-5, with a tentative D call TRBD1 (5 bases). Trimming took 8 bases from V and 5 from J, leaving 10 bases between them. The CDR3 runs to 12 residues. CDR1 MDHEN and CDR2 SYDVKM come from the germline V gene. The CDR3 loop reads CASLGVYQPQHF. The CDR3 region has the DNA TGTGCCAGCTTGGGGGTGTATCAGCCCCAGCATTTT. The complete variable domain, with remaining parts taken from reference TRBV28 and TRBJ1-5, reads DVKVTQSSRYLVKRTGEKVFLECVQDMDHENMFWYRQDPGLGLRLIYFSYDVKMKEKGDIPEGYSVSREKKERFSLILESASTNQTSMYLCASLGVYQPQHFGDGTRLSIL.

This clonotype turned up a few times. The J gene is TRBJ2-7, the V gene TRBV9, with a weak D call TRBD2 (6 bases). The V end was cut by 0 bases, the J end by 2 bases, with 6 bases between. The germline CDR1 and CDR2 sequences are SGDLS and YYNGEE. This CDR3 is built from 13 residues. This chain's CDR3 is CASSVAGAYEQYF. CDR3 sequence (DNA): TGTGCCAGCAGCGTAGCGGGGGCCTACGAGCAGTACTTC.

This chain connects TRBV29-1 to TRBJ2-1; TRBD1 matches 9 bases. The CDR3 loop spans 14 amino acids. The germline CDR1 and CDR2 sequences are SQVTM and ANQGSEA. After removal of 6 bases from V and 1 base from J, the junction contained 4 bases not matched to a gene. CDR3 sequence reads: CSVSTGGSYNEQFF. The CDR3 region has the DNA TGCAGCGTATCGACAGGGGGGTCCTACAATGAGCAGTTCTTC.

Concerning this clonotype itself: No DNA is shown, since the ends of the CDR3 on it are uncertain; the CDR3 is the one TCRdb lists. The genes are TRBV29-1 and TRBJ2-1; the table's D call, TRBD1, has no DNA check behind it. CDR1 is SQVTM, CDR2 ANQGSEA, per germline. The CDR3 is 14 residues long, ends included. CDR3 region: CSTPGGIFGSEQFF.